What follows are 10 T cell receptor beta chains derived from one specimen sequenced in a study of T-cell reconstitution after alpha-beta-depleted transplantation in children. Preparation of the TCRbeta library used unique molecular identifiers. In TCRdb, the PCR reads were re-called with MiXCR into one record per CDR3 protein. Counted here are around 400,000 distinct CDR3 sequences, roughly a tenth occurring once; the ten biggest clones make up approximately 5%. Material: PBMCs from the stem cell graft donor, obtained from the stem cell graft. The receptors were sampled from a human donor who donated a stem cell graft to a child with acute myeloid leukemia.

This chain uses TRBV9 with TRBJ2-7; weak D call: TRBD1 (6 bases). From germline, CDR1 is SGDLS and CDR2 YYNGEE. V gave up 0 bases and J gave up 0 bases, with 10 bases separating them. The CDR3 extends over 15 amino acids. The CDR3 region is CASSVDGGLSYEQYF. In nucleotides, the CDR3 is TGTGCCAGCAGCGTAGATGGGGGCCTCTCCTACGAGCAGTACTTC.

This clonotype has just a few counts. The chain has TRBV4-1 and TRBJ2-1, with D possibly being TRBD2 (6 bases). The CDR3 consists of 17 residues. V dropped 3 bases and J dropped 0 bases, with 15 bases sitting between them. Per germline, CDR1 MGHRA and CDR2 YSYEKL. The CDR3 nucleotides are TGCGCCAGCAGCCATACCTTAGCGGTAAGCTCCTACAATGAGCAGTTCTTC. Translation: CASSHTLAVSSYNEQFF.

The chain uses TRBV7-9 and TRBJ2-7; 7 bases map to TRBD2. The junction had 2 bases not matched to a gene; V was cut back by 6 bases and J by 3 bases. CDR1 is SEHNR and CDR2 is FQNEAQ in the germline V gene (reference sequence). CDR3 size: 12 residues. The CDR3 region has the DNA TGTGCCAGCAGGCGGGAGAACTACGAGCAGTACTTC. Its translation: CASRRENYEQYF.

This chain joins TRBV12-3 or TRBV12-4 and TRBJ2-5; the match to TRBD1 covers 10 bases. The CDR3 runs to 15 residues. V dropped 5 bases and J dropped 4; count of bases not matched to a gene: 7. CDR3 sequence: CASSVGTGATETQYF. The CDR3, as DNA: TGTGCCAGCAGTGTTGGGACAGGGGCTACAGAGACCCAGTACTTC.

This clonotype occurred a few times. This chain uses TRBV12-3 or TRBV12-4 with TRBJ2-1, with 15 bases fitting TRBD2. CDR3 size: 17 residues. J gave up 6 bases and V 5 bases, and 8 bases lay outside the gene matches. DNA for the CDR3: TGTGCCAGCAGTCCCTGGACTAGCGGGGGGGCCTTCAATGAGCAGTTCTTC. It specifies CASSPWTSGGAFNEQFF.

This sequence joins TRBV7-6 and TRBJ1-6, with unresolved D. This CDR3 is built from 14 residues. V lost 5 bases and J lost 6, with 11 bases in between. From germline, CDR1 is SGHVS and CDR2 FNYEAQ. As DNA, the CDR3 is TGTGCCAGCAGCATAACTTCCAGTAATTCACCCCTCCACTTT. Amino acid sequence: CASSITSSNSPLHF.

The gene calls are TRBV6-1 and TRBJ1-5; 10 nucleotides match TRBD1. The J segment lost 6 bases and the V segment lost 4 bases, leaving 6 bases of the junction unmatched. The CDR3 length is 15 residues. Germline lookup yields CDR1 MNHNS and CDR2 SASEGT. The CDR3 region has the DNA TGTGCCAGCAGTGCGAAGACAGGGGGCAGTCAGCCCCAGCATTTT. It codes for CASSAKTGGSQPQHF.

The rearrangement joins TRBV5-1 to TRBJ2-4; 7 bases agree with TRBD1. V lost 3 bases, J lost 12 bases, and 12 bases stayed unmatched. Germline-derived CDR1 and CDR2 are SGHRS and YFSETQ. The CDR3 covers 14 residues. The DNA of the CDR3 is TGCGCCAGCAGCTCCACGACAGGGCAGGGCAGTCAGTACTTC. As protein: CASSSTTGQGSQYF. Full variable domain (missing parts from reference TRBV5-1 and TRBJ2-4): KAGVTQTPRYLIKTRGQQVTLSCSPISGHRSVSWYQQTPGQGLQFLFEYFSETQRNKGNFPGRFSGRQFSNSRSEMNVSTLELGDSALYLCASSSTTGQGSQYFGAGTRLSVL.

This clonotype occurred a few times. The chain couples TRBV11-2 to TRBJ2-3, with unresolved D. Per the germline V gene, CDR1 is SGHAT and CDR2 is FQNNGV. The V end was cut by 5 bases, the J end by 0 bases, with 12 bases between. This CDR3 is 15 amino acids long. CDR3 loop: CASSVTKSSTDTQYF. In DNA form, the CDR3 reads TGTGCCAGCAGCGTTACCAAGTCTAGCACAGATACGCAGTATTTT.

Many counts were recorded for this clonotype. The V call is TRBV5-8, the J call TRBJ2-5, with no clear D. This CDR3 contains 14 residues. In germline, CDR1 is SGHTS, CDR2 YDEGEE. Trimming pared 1 base from V and 1 base from J, leaving 8 bases between. The chain's CDR3 is CASSLRMSQETQYF. The CDR3 DNA reads TGTGCCAGCAGCTTGCGGATGAGCCAAGAGACCCAGTACTTC.